The 21 T cell receptor beta chains given below trace back to one sample, sequenced in a study of siplizumab effects on memory and regulatory T cells. The method was immunoSEQ multiplex PCR; TCRdb's version includes in-frame clones alone and lacks a portion of them. The sample includes about 120,000 clones, around 94% of them seen just once. Material for sequencing was non-Treg CD4+ T cells sorted from blood. These receptors originate from a human donor in good health.

CDR3 sequence reads: CASRDNPYEKLFF. CDR3 in DNA: TGTGCCAGCCGGGATAACCCCTATGAAAAACTGTTTTTT. The chain couples TRBV6-5 to TRBJ1-4, with D unclear. Germline assignment: CDR1 MNHEY and CDR2 SVGAGI. The CDR3 consists of 13 residues. Trimming removed 8 bases at V and 6 bases at J, with 13 bases between.

The rearrangement uses TRBV19 and TRBJ1-3, with D tentatively TRBD1 (5 bases). The CDR3 runs 15 residues. Trimming took off 6 bases at V and 0 bases at J, with 12 bases between the two ends. Germline CDR1 reads LNHDA; CDR2 reads SQIVND (reference sequence). The CDR3 loop reads CASSSQAASGNTIYF. Written as DNA, the CDR3 is TGTGCCAGTAGCTCACAGGCGGCCTCTGGAAACACCATATATTTT.

Written as DNA, the CDR3 is TGTGCCAGTAGTACTCCGGGGGGACGGGGGCAGCCCCAGCATTTT. Translated: CASSTPGGRGQPQHF. V is TRBV19 and J is TRBJ1-5; D might be TRBD1 (5 bases). Germline V lookup: CDR1 LNHDA, CDR2 SQIVND (reference sequence). Between the trimmed V and J ends, which lost 4 bases and 7 bases, there was a span of 17 bases. This CDR3 has 15 residues.

The CDR3: CASSLVSNTEAFF. CDR3 DNA: TGCGCCAGCAGCTTGGTCTCGAACACTGAAGCTTTCTTT. The chain couples TRBV5-1 to TRBJ1-1; D is uncertain. The ends were cut back, 0 bases at V and 1 base at J, with 4 bases in the middle. Germline lookup yields CDR1 SGHRS and CDR2 YFSETQ. CDR3 length: 13 amino acids.

The rearrangement uses TRBV27 and TRBJ2-2, with TRBD1 matching over 8 bases. The V gene end was trimmed by 8 bases and the J gene end by 5 bases; junction bases not matched to a gene: 10. This CDR3 has 15 amino acids. From germline, CDR1 is MNHEY and CDR2 SMNVEV (reference sequence). The chain's CDR3 is CASLTGARGTGELFF. The CDR3 DNA reads TGTGCCAGCCTGACAGGGGCCCGAGGGACCGGGGAGCTGTTTTTT.

The chain employs TRBV10-3 and TRBJ2-3; the match to TRBD2 covers 11 bases. V lost 5 bases, J lost 0 bases, and 1 base stayed unmatched. The CDR3 contains 15 residues. Germline V gives CDR1 ENHRY, CDR2 SYGVKD. The CDR3 sequence: CAISTSGGSTDTQYF. DNA of the CDR3: TGTGCCATCAGTACTAGCGGGGGTAGCACAGATACGCAGTATTTT.

The chain has TRBV5-1 and TRBJ2-6, with 7 nucleotides matching TRBD2. CDR1 and CDR2 (germline): SGHRS, YFSETQ. The CDR3 contains 15 residues. The V gene end was trimmed by 4 bases and the J gene end by 2 bases; junction bases not matched to a gene: 3. Here the CDR3 reads CASSPGGTGANVLTF. The CDR3 region has the DNA TGCGCCAGCAGCCCGGGGGGAACTGGGGCCAACGTCCTGACTTTC.

This clone has just one count. The chain combines TRBV2 with TRBJ2-2; the D call may be TRBD1 or TRBD2 (5 bases each). Germline assignment: CDR1 SNHLY and CDR2 FYNNEI. The CDR3 spans 15 residues. Trimming removed 5 bases at V and 4 bases at J, with 14 bases between. The CDR3 nucleotides read TGTGCCAGCAGTTCCCCCGGGACCACCACCGGGGAGCTGTTTTTT. Translating it yields CASSSPGTTTGELFF.

The V call is TRBV7-9, the J call TRBJ1-5, with 9 bases aligning to TRBD1. CDR1 and CDR2 (germline): SEHNR, FQNEAQ (reference sequence). The CDR3 length is 15 residues. Trimming cost V 3 bases and J 6 bases; bases outside gene matches: 6. The chain's CDR3 is CASSLGTGFSQPQHF. The DNA of the CDR3 is TGTGCCAGCAGCTTGGGGACAGGGTTTAGTCAGCCCCAGCATTTT.

The chain links TRBV18 to TRBJ2-5; TRBD1 matches 7 bases. V trimming: 4 bases; J trimming: 2 bases; junction bases outside the gene matches: 1. This CDR3 region has 13 residues. CDR1 and CDR2 (germline): KGHSH, LQKENI. The CDR3: CASSQDRQETQYF. The CDR3, as DNA: TGTGCCAGCTCACAGGACAGGCAAGAGACCCAGTACTTC.

This clone was counted only a few times. This sequence joins TRBV28 and TRBJ1-1; D uncertain. CDR3 length equals 12 residues. From germline, CDR1 is MDHEN and CDR2 SYDVKM. V dropped 2 bases and J dropped 5 bases, with 6 bases sitting between them. DNA for the CDR3: TGTGCCAGCAGTTTACGGCGGACTGAAGCTTTCTTT. This translates into CASSLRRTEAFF.

This CDR3 is CASSLASGTDTQYF. DNA for the CDR3: TGCGCCAGCAGCTTGGCCTCGGGCACAGATACGCAGTATTTT. J is TRBJ2-3 and V is TRBV5-1; D is unresolved. The germline V gene encodes CDR1 SGHRS and CDR2 YFSETQ. The CDR3 totals 14 residues. V shed 0 bases and J shed 1 base, with 6 bases lying between them. Full variable domain (remainder filled in from reference TRBV5-1 and TRBJ2-3): KAGVTQTPRYLIKTRGQQVTLSCSPISGHRSVSWYQQTPGQGLQFLFEYFSETQRNKGNFPGRFSGRQFSNSRSEMNVSTLELGDSALYLCASSLASGTDTQYFGPGTRLTVL.

This chain uses TRBV4-1 with TRBJ2-5; unclear D gene. Germline V gene lookup returns CDR1 MGHRA and CDR2 YSYEKL. CDR3 length: 13 amino acids. The ends were cut back, 1 base at V and 5 bases at J, with 8 bases in the middle. In DNA form, the CDR3 reads TGCGCCAGCAGCCAAGCGTTACCGGAGACCCAGTACTTC. Amino acids: CASSQALPETQYF.

The chain is built from TRBV18 and TRBJ1-2; 7 bases match TRBD1. Germline loops: CDR1 KGHSH, CDR2 LQKENI. V was clipped by 3 bases and J by 0 bases; unmatched bases: 4. The CDR3 is made up of 15 amino acids. The CDR3 DNA reads as TGTGCCAGCTCACCCGTGCAGGGGGCTAACTATGGCTACACCTTC. Encoded protein: CASSPVQGANYGYTF.

The chain links TRBV12-5 to TRBJ2-1; TRBD2 matches 8 bases. CDR1 and CDR2 (germline): LGHNT, FRNRAP. This CDR3 is built from 14 residues. CDR3 sequence (DNA): TGTGCCTCCTTAAAGCGGGAGACCTACAATGAGCAGTTCTTC. This encodes CASLKRETYNEQFF.

The J gene is TRBJ2-3, the V gene TRBV6-6; D call uncertain. The CDR3 has 12 residues. The V end lost 1 base, the J end lost 6 bases, and 5 bases lay between the germline ends. The V gene's germline CDR1 is MNHNY and CDR2 SVGAGI (reference sequence). The DNA of the CDR3 is TGTGCCAGCAGTTACTTGGCGGATACGCAGTATTTT. Translating it yields CASSYLADTQYF.

V gene TRBV5-6 combines with J gene TRBJ1-2, with 7 positions matching TRBD1. Germline loops: CDR1 SGHDT, CDR2 YYEEEE. The V and J ends lost 4 bases and 7 bases, in that order; junction bases with no gene match: 10. The CDR3 runs 14 residues. CDR3 nucleotides: TGTGCCAGCAGCGTAGGGGGCGGTTTAAGTGGCTACACCTTC. Its translation: CASSVGGGLSGYTF. The full variable domain, rest sourced from reference TRBV5-6 and TRBJ1-2, is DAGVTQSPTHLIKTRGQQVTLRCSPKSGHDTVSWYQQALGQGPQFIFQYYEEEERQRGNFPDRFSGHQFPNYSSELNVNALLLGDSALYLCASSVGGGLSGYTFGSGTRLTVV.

This rearrangement joins TRBV6-4 to TRBJ2-2; 9 positions match TRBD1. Germline values: CDR1 MRHNA, CDR2 SNTAGT. The CDR3 runs 15 residues. Trimming took 6 bases from V and 4 from J; bases not matched to a gene: 6. The CDR3 region has the DNA TGTGCCAGCAGCCGACAGGGGGATGTCACCGGGGAGCTGTTTTTT. Amino acid sequence: CASSRQGDVTGELFF.

CDR3 residues: CASSLTPGDYGYTF. As DNA, the CDR3 is TGTGCCAGCTCACTCACCCCGGGTGACTATGGCTACACCTTC. This rearrangement joins TRBV18 to TRBJ1-2; no clear D. Germline CDR1 reads KGHSH; CDR2 reads LQKENI. The length of the CDR3 is 14 residues. V was shortened by 4 bases and J by 3 bases, with 12 bases between the two germline ends. Full variable domain (rest looked up from reference TRBV18 and TRBJ1-2): NAGVMQNPRHLVRRRGQEARLRCSPMKGHSHVYWYRQLPEEGLKFMVYLQKENIIDESGMPKERFSAEFPKEGPSILRIQQVVRGDSAAYFCASSLTPGDYGYTFGSGTRLTVV.

The count of this clone is one. The chain is built from TRBV28 and TRBJ1-2; tentative D call: TRBD1 (5 bases). V dropped 5 bases and J dropped 2 bases, with 12 bases sitting between them. CDR1 MDHEN and CDR2 SYDVKM come from the germline V gene. The CDR3 runs to 14 residues. CDR3 loop: CASSRDGNNYGYTF. CDR3 nucleotides: TGTGCCAGCAGTAGGGACGGAAACAACTATGGCTACACCTTC.

The chain combines TRBV9 with TRBJ2-1, with D perhaps TRBD2 (6 bases). CDR1 SGDLS and CDR2 YYNGEE come from the germline V gene. V gave up 5 bases and J gave up 0 bases, with 21 bases separating them. This CDR3 region has 18 residues. CDR3 bases: TGTGCCAGCAGTCCACTTCCCAGTCGGGGGTCCTCCTACAATGAGCAGTTCTTC. It specifies CASSPLPSRGSSYNEQFF. Based on the CDR3 plus reference TRBV9 and TRBJ2-1, the full variable domain is DSGVTQTPKHLITATGQRVTLRCSPRSGDLSVYWYQQSLDQGLQFLIQYYNGEERAKGNILERFSAQQFPDLHSELNLSSLELGDSALYFCASSPLPSRGSSYNEQFFGPGTRLTVL.